These 10 T cell receptor beta chains share one sample of origin, sequenced in a study of cytomegalovirus exposure and HLA in healthy donors. Using immunoSEQ multiplex PCR, the repertoire was profiled, and TCRdb retains in-frame clones only, with some absent. The sample has under 200,000 clones, 75% to 95% seen once. The specimen was PBMCs. Receptors originate from a woman in her late teens or twenties in good health and CMV-seropositive.

The V call is TRBV7-2, the J call TRBJ2-1, with TRBD2 identical over 12 bases. Germline CDR1 reads SGHTA; CDR2 reads FQGNSA. The CDR3 runs 14 residues. With 10 bases clipped from V and 7 bases from J, the junction kept 8 bases outside the gene matches. CDR3 nucleotides: TGTGCCACCAGACTAGCGGGAGCCCCGAATGAGCAGTTCTTC. Translating gives CATRLAGAPNEQFF.

The chain has TRBV6-5 and TRBJ1-1; no clear D. This CDR3 contains 15 residues. Per germline, CDR1 MNHEY and CDR2 SVGAGI. Trimming left V 6 bases short and J 0 bases short, with 14 bases between. CDR3 residues: CASRPGSIMNTEAFF. The DNA for the CDR3 is TGTGCCAGCAGGCCCGGTTCGATTATGAACACTGAAGCTTTCTTT.

The chain recombines TRBV18 with TRBJ2-1; 7 positions match TRBD1. The junction had 4 bases not matched to a gene; V was cut back by 3 bases and J by 5 bases. The CDR3 has 14 amino acids. Germline assignment: CDR1 KGHSH and CDR2 LQKENI. CDR3 sequence reads: CASSPRDSHNEQFF. CDR3 bases: TGTGCCAGCTCACCCCGGGACAGTCACAATGAGCAGTTCTTC.

As regards this clone: The same CDR3 can be traced to other DNA sequences in this sample. The rearrangement joins TRBV4-2 to TRBJ2-1; 9 nucleotides align to TRBD2. Losses at the gene ends were 1 base for V and 6 bases for J; bases not matched to a gene: 4. CDR1 and CDR2 from the germline V gene are LGHNA and YNFKEQ. The CDR3 is made up of 15 amino acids. The CDR3: CASSQGSGGFNEQFF. In nucleotides, the CDR3 is TGTGCCAGCAGCCAAGGCAGCGGGGGGTTCAATGAGCAGTTCTTC.

This clone has a handful of counts. This same CDR3 is encoded by further DNA sequences in the sample. The chain couples TRBV5-1 to TRBJ1-6; unclear D gene. Trimming pared 3 bases from V and 0 bases from J, leaving 13 bases between. Per the germline V gene, CDR1 is SGHRS and CDR2 is YFSETQ. CDR3 size: 17 residues. The CDR3 nucleotides are TGCGCCAGCAGCTCGGGAGGCGGTAGCTCCTATAATTCACCCCTCCACTTT. Protein product: CASSSGGGSSYNSPLHF.

In this sample, this clone turned up once. V is TRBV4-3 and J is TRBJ2-7; D is possibly TRBD2 (7 bases). The germline V gene encodes CDR1 LGHNA and CDR2 YSLEER. The CDR3 runs to 15 residues. The V and J ends lost 0 bases and 4 bases respectively, with 13 bases between them. CDR3 protein: CASSQDLRGGYEQYF. DNA of the CDR3: TGCGCCAGCAGCCAAGATCTGAGGGGGGGTTACGAGCAGTACTTC.

This chain links TRBV2 with TRBJ1-6, with 11 nucleotides matching TRBD1. Germline-derived CDR1 and CDR2 are SNHLY and FYNNEI. CDR3 length: 14 amino acids. Trimming took 4 bases from V and 10 from J; bases not matched to a gene: 3. CDR3 protein: CASSGTGGRSPLHF. In DNA, the CDR3 is TGTGCCAGCAGTGGGACAGGGGGCCGGTCACCCCTCCACTTT.

This clone came up once. The chain carries TRBV7-2 and TRBJ1-2; 10 bases align to TRBD1. CDR1 is SGHTA, CDR2 FQGNSA, per germline. V was clipped by 5 bases and J by 6 bases; unmatched bases: 6. CDR3 length: 14 amino acids. This chain's CDR3 is CASSARQGADGYTF. The CDR3 DNA reads as TGTGCCAGCAGCGCCAGACAGGGGGCGGATGGCTACACCTTC.

The rearrangement uses TRBV28 and TRBJ1-4; D remains unclear. Germline CDR1 and CDR2: MDHEN and SYDVKM. The CDR3 covers 15 residues. With 6 bases removed from V and 0 bases from J, the gap between germline ends came to 11 bases. The CDR3 reads CASRPGGTTNEKLFF. CDR3 nucleotide sequence: TGTGCCAGCAGGCCCGGAGGGACAACTAATGAAAAACTGTTTTTT.

The CDR3 is CASSRPGTSARTDTQYF. The CDR3 DNA sequence: TGTGCCAGCAGCAGACCAGGGACTTCCGCCCGCACAGATACGCAGTATTTT. V and J are TRBV28 and TRBJ2-3; tentatively, D is TRBD2 (6 bases). This CDR3 contains 17 residues. The V end was cut by 6 bases, the J end by 1 base, with 20 bases between. Germline V gene lookup returns CDR1 MDHEN and CDR2 SYDVKM.